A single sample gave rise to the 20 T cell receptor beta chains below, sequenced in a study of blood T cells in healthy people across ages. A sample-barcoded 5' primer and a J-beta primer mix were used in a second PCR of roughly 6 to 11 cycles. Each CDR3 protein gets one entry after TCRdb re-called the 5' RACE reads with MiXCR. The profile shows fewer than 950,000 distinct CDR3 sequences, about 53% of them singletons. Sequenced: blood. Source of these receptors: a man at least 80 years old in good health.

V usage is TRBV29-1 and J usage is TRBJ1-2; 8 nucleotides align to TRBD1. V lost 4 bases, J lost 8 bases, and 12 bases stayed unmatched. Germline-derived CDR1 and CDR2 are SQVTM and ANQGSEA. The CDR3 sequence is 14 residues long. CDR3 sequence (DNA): TGCAGCGTTGTCGAAAGACAGGGGAAAAACGGCTACACCTTC. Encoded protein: CSVVERQGKNGYTF.

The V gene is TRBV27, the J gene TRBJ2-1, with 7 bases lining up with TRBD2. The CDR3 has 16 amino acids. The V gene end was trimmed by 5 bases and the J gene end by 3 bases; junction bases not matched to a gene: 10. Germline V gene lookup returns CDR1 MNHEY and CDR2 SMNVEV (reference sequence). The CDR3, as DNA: TGTGCCAGCAGTCATGGACGGGGGAGGGACTACAATGAGCAGTTCTTC. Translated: CASSHGRGRDYNEQFF.

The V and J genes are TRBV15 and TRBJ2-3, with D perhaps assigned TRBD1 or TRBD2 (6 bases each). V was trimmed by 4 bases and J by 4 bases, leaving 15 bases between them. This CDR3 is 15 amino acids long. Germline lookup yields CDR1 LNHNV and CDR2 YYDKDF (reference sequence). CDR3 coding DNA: TGTGCCACCAGCATCCTGGGGGGCGGCTCAGATACGCAGTATTTT. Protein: CATSILGGGSDTQYF.

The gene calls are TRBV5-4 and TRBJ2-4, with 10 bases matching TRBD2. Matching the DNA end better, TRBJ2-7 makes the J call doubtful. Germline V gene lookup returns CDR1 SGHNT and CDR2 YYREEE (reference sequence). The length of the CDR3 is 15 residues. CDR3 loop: CASGLAGVTPYEQYF. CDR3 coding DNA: TGTGCCAGCGGGCTAGCGGGAGTTACGCCCTACGAGCAGTACTTC.

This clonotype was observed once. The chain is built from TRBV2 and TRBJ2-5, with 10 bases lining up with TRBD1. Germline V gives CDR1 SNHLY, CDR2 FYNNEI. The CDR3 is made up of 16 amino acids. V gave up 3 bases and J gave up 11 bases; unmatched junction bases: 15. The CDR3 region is CASSDPGDRGSWEQYF. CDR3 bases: TGTGCCAGCAGTGATCCTGGGGACAGGGGCTCTTGGGAGCAGTACTTC.

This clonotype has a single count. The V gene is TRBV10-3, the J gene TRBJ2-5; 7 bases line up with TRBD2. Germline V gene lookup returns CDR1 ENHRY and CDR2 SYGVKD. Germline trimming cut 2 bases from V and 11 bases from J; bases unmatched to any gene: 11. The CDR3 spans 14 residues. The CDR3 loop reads CAISEMVLGGEQYF. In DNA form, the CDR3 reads TGTGCCATCAGTGAGATGGTCCTGGGGGGGGAGCAGTACTTC.

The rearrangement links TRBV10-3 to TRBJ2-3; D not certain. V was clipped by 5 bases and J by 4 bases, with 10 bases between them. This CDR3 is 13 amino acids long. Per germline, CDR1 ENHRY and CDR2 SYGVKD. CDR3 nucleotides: TGTGCCATCAGTCGAACGGGCCCAGATACGCAGTATTTT. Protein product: CAISRTGPDTQYF.

Written as DNA, the CDR3 is TGCGCCAGCAGCCAAGTATGGGAAAAACTGTTTTTT. The encoded protein is CASSQVWEKLFF. The chain combines TRBV4-1 with TRBJ1-4; no clear D. From germline, CDR1 is MGHRA and CDR2 YSYEKL. The CDR3 has 12 amino acids. Trimming took off 1 base at V and 8 bases at J, with 5 bases between the two ends.

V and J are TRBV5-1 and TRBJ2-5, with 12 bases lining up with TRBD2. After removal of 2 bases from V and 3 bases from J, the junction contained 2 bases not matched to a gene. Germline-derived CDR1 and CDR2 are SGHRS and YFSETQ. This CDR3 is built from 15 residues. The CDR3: CASSFGLAGKETQYF. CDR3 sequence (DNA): TGCGCCAGCAGCTTTGGACTAGCGGGGAAAGAGACCCAGTACTTC.

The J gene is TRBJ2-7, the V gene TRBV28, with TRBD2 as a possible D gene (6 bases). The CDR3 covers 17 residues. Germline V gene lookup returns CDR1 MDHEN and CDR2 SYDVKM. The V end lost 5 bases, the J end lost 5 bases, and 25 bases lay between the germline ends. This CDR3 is CASSPRGAGYQANEQYF. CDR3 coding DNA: TGTGCCAGCAGTCCCCGGGGAGCGGGCTATCAAGCAAACGAGCAGTACTTC.

The CDR3 coding sequence is TGTGCCTCAACGGGCTATACTAATGAAAAACTGTTTTTT. Translating gives CASTGYTNEKLFF. This chain links TRBV12-3 or TRBV12-4 with TRBJ1-4; no clear D. Trimming took off 11 bases at V and 2 bases at J, with 12 bases between the two ends. This CDR3 is built from 13 residues.

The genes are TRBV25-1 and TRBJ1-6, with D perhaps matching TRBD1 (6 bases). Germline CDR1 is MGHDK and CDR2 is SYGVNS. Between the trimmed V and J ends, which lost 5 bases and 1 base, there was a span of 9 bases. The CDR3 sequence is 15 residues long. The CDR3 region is CASSPGVSYNSPLHF. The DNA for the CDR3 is TGTGCCAGCAGTCCAGGGGTGTCCTATAATTCACCCCTCCACTTT.

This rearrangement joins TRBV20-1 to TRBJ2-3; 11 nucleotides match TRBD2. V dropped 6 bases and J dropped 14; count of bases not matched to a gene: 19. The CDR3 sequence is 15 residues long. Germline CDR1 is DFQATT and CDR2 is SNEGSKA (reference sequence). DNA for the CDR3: TGCAGTGCGAACCCTCCGGGACTAGCGGAAAGATACGCGTATTTT. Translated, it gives CSANPPGLAERYAYF.

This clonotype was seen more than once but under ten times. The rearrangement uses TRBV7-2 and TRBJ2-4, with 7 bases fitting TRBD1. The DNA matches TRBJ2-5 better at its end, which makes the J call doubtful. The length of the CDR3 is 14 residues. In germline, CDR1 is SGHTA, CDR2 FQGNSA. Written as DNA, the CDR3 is TGTGCCAGCAGCTTGACAGGGAAGGAGGAGACCCAGTACTTC. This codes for CASSLTGKEETQYF.

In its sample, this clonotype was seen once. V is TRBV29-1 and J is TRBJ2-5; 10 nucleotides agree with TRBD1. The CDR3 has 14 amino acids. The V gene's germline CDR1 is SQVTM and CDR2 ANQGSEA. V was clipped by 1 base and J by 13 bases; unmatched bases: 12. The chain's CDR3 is CSVEVLRTGGMSYF. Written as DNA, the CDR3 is TGCAGCGTTGAAGTTCTACGGACAGGGGGTATGTCGTACTTC.

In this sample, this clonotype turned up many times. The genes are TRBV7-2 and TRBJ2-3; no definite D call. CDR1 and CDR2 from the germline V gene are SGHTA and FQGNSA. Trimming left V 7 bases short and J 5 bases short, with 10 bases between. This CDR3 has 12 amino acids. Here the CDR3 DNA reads TGTGCCAGCACCTCCGAAGAAGATACGCAGTATTTT. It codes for CASTSEEDTQYF.

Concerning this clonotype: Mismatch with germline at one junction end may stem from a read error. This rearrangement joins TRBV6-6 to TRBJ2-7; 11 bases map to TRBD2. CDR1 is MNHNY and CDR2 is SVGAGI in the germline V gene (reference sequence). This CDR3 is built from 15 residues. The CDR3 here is CASRLLAGDPYVQYF. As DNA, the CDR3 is TGTGCCAGCAGGCTACTAGCGGGAGATCCGTACGTGCAGTACTTC.

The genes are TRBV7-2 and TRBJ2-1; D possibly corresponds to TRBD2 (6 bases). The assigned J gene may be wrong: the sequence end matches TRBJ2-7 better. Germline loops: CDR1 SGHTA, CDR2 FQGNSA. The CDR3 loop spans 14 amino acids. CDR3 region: CASSLGGRYNEQYF. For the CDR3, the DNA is TGTGCCAGCAGCTTGGGGGGTCGCTACAATGAGCAGTACTTC.

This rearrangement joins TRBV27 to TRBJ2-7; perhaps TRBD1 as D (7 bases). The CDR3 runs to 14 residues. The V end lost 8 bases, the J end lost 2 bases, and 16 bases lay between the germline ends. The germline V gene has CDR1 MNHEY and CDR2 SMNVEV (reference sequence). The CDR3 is CASAAGQIAYEQYF. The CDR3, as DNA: TGTGCCAGCGCCGCGGGACAGATAGCCTACGAGCAGTACTTC.

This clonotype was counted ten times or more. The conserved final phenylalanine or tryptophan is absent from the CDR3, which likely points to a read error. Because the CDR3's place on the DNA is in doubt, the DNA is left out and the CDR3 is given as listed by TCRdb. CDR3 in amino acids: CASSYVGSSYTFGS. The chain uses TRBV6-5 and TRBJ2-1; the table names TRBD2, a call not compared with the DNA. 14 amino acids form the CDR3, both terminal residues included. The germline CDR1 and CDR2 sequences are MNHEY and SVGAGI.